The T cell receptor beta chain described here comes from a study of blood T cell repertoires in COVID-19. Using immunoSEQ multiplex PCR, the repertoire was profiled, and TCRdb retains in-frame clones only, with some absent. The data show hundreds of thousands of clones, approximately 86% seen once. CDR3 length: 15 residues. Trimming shortened V by 0 bases and J by 8 bases, and 17 bases separated the two germline ends. The germline V gene has CDR1 SGHNT and CDR2 YYREEE (reference sequence). The chain employs TRBV5-4 and TRBJ1-1, with D possibly matching TRBD1 (5 bases). This TCR derives from a man aged 18-30 years with active or convalescent COVID-19. Source material: peripheral blood. The CDR3 nucleotides are TGTGCCAGCAGCTTGGATATACAGGACATTAGGGAAGCTTTCTTT. As protein: CASSLDIQDIREAFF. Based on the CDR3 plus reference TRBV5-4 and TRBJ1-1, the full variable domain is ETGVTQSPTHLIKTRGQQVTLRCSSQSGHNTVSWYQQALGQGPQFIFQYYREEENGRGNFPPRFSGLQFPNYSSELNVNALELDDSALYLCASSLDIQDIREAFFGQGTRLTVV.